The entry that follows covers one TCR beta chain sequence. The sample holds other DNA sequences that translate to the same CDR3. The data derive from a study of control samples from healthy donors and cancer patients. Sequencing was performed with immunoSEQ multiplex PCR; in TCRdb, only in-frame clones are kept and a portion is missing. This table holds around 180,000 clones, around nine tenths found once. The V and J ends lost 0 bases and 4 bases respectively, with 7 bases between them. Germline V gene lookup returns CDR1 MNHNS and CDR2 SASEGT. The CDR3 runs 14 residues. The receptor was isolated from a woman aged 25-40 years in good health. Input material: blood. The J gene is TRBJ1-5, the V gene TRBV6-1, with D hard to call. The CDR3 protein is CASSEAGGNQPQHF. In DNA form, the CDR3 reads TGTGCCAGCAGTGAAGCTGGTGGAAATCAGCCCCAGCATTTT.